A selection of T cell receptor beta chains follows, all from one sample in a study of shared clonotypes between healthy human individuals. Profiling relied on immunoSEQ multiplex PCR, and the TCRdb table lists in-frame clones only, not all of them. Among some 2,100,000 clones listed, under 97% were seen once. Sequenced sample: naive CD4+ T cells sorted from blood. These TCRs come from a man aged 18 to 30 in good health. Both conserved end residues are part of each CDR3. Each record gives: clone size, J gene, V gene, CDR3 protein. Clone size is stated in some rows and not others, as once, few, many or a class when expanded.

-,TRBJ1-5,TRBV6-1,CASSETGAIQPQHF
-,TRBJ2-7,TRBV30,CAWRLTGGGGEQYF
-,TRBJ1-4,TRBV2,CASSEAGFEKLFF
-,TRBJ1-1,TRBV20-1,CSATGDTEAFF
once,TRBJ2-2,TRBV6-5,CASSWGQGDTGELFF
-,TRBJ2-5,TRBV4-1,CASRGNDRGTETQYF
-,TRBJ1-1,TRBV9,CASSSDGNTEAFF
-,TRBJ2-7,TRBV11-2,CASSLDKGLAGVDSHEQYF
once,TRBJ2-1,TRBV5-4,CASSFPGQGFNEQFF
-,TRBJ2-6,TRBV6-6,CASRSGEGSGANVLTF
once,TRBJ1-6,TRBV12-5,CASGPGPFNSPLHF
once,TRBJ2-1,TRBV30,CAWSPTIAGVEQFF
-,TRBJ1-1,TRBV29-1,CSVSITEAFF
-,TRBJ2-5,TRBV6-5,CASSYSFGTSRETQYF
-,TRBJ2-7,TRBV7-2,CASSSGAPGQGREQYF